The T cell receptor (beta chain) under discussion was sequenced for a study of beta chain features in type 1 diabetes. Whole-study results and caveats: Across all four CD4+ subsets, people with type 1 diabetes showed modestly shorter TCRB CDR3s.

V was pared by 7 bases and J by 1 base, with 14 bases between. The germline V gene encodes CDR1 SGHRS and CDR2 YFSETQ. This CDR3 has 14 residues. Remarks on this clone: Its antigen is undetermined.

Of the isolated RNA, all was reverse transcribed, and so the sequenced material was expressed TCRB transcripts. TCRdb's copy holds only in-frame clones and misses some; the assay was immunoSEQ multiplex PCR. Here the sample spans about 660,000 clones, around 15% being singletons. The sequencing input was naive CD4+ T cells from blood. The chain has TRBV5-1 and TRBJ2-5, with D perhaps given as TRBD1 or TRBD2 (5 bases each). This receptor was obtained from a man aged 18 to 29 with type 1 diabetes. The CDR3 nucleotides read TGCGCCAGCTCCCCCGGGGCAAGCCAAGAGACCCAGTACTTC. Encoded protein: CASSPGASQETQYF.